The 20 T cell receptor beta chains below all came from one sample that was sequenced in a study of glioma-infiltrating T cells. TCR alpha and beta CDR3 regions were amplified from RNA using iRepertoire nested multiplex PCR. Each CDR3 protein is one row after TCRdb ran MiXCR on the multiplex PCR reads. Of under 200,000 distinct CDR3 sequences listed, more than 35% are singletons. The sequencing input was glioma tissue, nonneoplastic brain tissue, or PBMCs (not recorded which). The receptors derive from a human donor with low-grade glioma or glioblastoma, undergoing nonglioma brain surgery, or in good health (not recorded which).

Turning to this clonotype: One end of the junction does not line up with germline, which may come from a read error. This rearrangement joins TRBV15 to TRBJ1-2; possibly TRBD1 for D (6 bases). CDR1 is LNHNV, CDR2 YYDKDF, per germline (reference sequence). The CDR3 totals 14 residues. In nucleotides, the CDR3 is TGTGCCACCAGCAGAGGACAGGCAGACTATGGCTACATCTTC. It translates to CATSRGQADYGYIF.

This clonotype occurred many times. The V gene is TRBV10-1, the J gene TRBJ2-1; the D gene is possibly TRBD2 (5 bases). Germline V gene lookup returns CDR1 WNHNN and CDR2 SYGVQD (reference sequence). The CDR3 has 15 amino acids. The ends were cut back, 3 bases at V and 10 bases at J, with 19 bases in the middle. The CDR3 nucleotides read TGCGCCAGCAGTGAATCCCTCCGGGGATCATGGGAGCAGTTCTTC. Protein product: CASSESLRGSWEQFF.

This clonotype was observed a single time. The CDR3 bases are TGCGCCAGCAGCGAAGCGGGAGTATCTGAGCAGTTCTTC. Protein sequence: CASSEAGVSEQFF. V is TRBV4-1 and J is TRBJ2-1; TRBD2 aligns across 8 bases. The length of the CDR3 is 13 residues. The germline V gene encodes CDR1 MGHRA and CDR2 YSYEKL. V was clipped by 5 bases and J by 9 bases; unmatched bases: 6.

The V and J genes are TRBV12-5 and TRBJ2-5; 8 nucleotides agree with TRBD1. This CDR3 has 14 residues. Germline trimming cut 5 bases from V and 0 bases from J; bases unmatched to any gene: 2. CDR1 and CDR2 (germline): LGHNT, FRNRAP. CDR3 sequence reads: CASGTGQDQETQYF. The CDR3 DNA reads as TGTGCTAGTGGTACGGGACAGGACCAAGAGACCCAGTACTTC.

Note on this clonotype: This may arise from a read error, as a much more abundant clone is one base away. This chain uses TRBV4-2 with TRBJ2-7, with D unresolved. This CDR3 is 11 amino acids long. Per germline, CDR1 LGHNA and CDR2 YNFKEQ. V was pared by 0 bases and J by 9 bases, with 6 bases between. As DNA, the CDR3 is TGTGCCAGCAGCCAAGACGGGTGGCAGTACTTC. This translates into CASSQDGWQYF.

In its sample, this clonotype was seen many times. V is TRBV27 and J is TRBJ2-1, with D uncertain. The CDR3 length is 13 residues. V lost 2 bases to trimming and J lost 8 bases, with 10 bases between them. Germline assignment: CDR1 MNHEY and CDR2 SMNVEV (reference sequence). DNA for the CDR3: TGTGCCAGCAGTTTAACTACGTTCGATGAGCAGTTCTTC. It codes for CASSLTTFDEQFF.

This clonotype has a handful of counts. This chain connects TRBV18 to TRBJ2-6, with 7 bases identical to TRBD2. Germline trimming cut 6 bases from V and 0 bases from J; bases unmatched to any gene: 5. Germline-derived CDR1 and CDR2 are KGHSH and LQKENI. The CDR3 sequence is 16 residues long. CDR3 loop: CASSQGGGSGANVLTF. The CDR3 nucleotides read TGTGCCAGCTCCCAAGGCGGGGGCTCTGGGGCCAACGTCCTGACTTTC.

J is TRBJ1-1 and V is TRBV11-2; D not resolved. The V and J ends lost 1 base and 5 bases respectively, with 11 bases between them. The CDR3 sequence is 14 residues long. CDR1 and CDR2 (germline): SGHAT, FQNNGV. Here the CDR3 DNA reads TGTGCCAGCAGCTTAGGTCCCGGGCTTACTGAAGCTTTCTTT. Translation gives CASSLGPGLTEAFF.

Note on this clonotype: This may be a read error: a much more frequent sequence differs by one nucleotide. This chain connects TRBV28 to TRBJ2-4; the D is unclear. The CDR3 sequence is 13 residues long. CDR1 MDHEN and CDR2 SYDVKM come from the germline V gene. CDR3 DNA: TGTGCCAGCAGTTTAGCCTCTCGGAACATTAAGTACTTC. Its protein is CASSLASRNIKYF.

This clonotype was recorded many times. CDR3 protein: CATGIDATDTQYF. Here the CDR3 DNA reads TGTGCAACAGGGATCGATGCCACAGATACGCAGTATTTT. The chain employs TRBV7-6 and TRBJ2-3; possible D gene TRBD1, 6 bases. Germline V gene sequence: CDR1 SGHVS, CDR2 FNYEAQ. The CDR3 totals 13 residues.

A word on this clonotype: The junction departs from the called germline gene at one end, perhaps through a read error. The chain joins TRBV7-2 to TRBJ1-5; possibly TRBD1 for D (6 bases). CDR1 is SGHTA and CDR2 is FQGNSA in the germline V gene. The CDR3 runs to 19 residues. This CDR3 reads CSSSLGSGGAGYSNQPQHF. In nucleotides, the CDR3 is TGTTCCAGCAGCTTAGGCTCGGGGGGCGCAGGGTATAGCAATCAGCCCCAGCATTTT.

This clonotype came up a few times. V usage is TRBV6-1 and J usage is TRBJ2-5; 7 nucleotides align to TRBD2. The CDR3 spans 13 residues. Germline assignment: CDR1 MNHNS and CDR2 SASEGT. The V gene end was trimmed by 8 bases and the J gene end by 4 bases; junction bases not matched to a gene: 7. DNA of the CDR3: TGTGCCAGCGAGTCGGCGGGAGCAGAGACCCAGTACTTC. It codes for CASESAGAETQYF.

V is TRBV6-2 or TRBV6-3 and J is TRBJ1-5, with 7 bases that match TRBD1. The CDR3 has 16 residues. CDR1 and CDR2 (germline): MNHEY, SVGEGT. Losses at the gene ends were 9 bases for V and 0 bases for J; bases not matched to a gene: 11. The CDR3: CARRQSGGTSNQPQHF. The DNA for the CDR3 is TGTGCCAGGAGACAGTCAGGGGGGACTAGCAATCAGCCCCAGCATTTT.

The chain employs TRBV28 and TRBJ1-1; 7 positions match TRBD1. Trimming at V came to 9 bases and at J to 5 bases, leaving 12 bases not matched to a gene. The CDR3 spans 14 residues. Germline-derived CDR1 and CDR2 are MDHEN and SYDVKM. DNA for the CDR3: TGTGCCAGAAGCCCCACAGGGGTGTATACTGAAGCTTTCTTT. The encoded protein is CARSPTGVYTEAFF.

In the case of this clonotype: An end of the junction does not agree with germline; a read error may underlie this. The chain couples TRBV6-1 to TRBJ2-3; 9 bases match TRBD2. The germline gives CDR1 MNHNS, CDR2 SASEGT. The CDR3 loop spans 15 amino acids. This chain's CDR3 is CASSASSGMSDTQYF. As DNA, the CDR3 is TGTGCCAGCAGTGCTTCTAGCGGGATGTCAGATACTCAGTATTTT.

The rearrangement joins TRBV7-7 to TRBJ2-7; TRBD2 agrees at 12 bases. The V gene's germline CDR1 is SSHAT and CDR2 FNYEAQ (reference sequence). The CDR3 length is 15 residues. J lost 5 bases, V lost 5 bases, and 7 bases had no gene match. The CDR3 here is CASSPGLAGIHEQYF. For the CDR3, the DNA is TGTGCCAGCAGCCCCGGACTAGCGGGAATCCACGAGCAGTACTTC.

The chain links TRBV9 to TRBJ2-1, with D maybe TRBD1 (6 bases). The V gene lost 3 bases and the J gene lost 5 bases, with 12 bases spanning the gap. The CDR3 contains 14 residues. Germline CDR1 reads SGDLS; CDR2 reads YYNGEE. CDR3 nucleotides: TGTGCCAGCAGCGCCGGGACAAGCCACAATGAGCAGTTCTTC. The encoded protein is CASSAGTSHNEQFF.

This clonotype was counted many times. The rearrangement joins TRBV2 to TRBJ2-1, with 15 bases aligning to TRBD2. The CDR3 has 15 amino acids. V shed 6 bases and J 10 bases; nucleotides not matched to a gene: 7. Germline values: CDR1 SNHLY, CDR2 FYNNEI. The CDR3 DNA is TGTGCCAGCAGGCAGGGACTAGCGGGAGGACAAGAGCAGTTCTTC. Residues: CASRQGLAGGQEQFF.

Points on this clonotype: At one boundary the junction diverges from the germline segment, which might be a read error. CDR3 region: CASRLGEDRVNETQHF. CDR3 sequence (DNA): TGCGCCAGCAGATTGGGAGAAGACAGGGTAAATGAGACCCAGCATTTT. V is TRBV5-1 and J is TRBJ1-5; 7 nucleotides line up with TRBD1. The CDR3 is 16 amino acids. The germline V gene encodes CDR1 SGHRS and CDR2 YFSETQ.

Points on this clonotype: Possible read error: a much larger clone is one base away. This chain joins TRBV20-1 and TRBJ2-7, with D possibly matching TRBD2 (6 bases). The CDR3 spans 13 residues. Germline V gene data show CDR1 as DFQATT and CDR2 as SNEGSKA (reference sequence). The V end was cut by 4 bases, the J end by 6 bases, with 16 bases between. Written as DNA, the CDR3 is TGCAGTGCTATCACCCGCCCCGGGAGCGAGCAGTACTTC. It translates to CSAITRPGSEQYF.